This is a list of T cell receptor beta chains from one sample in a study of blood T cell repertoires in COVID-19. Sequencing was performed with immunoSEQ multiplex PCR; in TCRdb, only in-frame clones are kept and a portion is missing. The table has about 100,000 clones, approximately 86% seen once. Sample: peripheral blood. Every receptor here comes from an elderly man with acute or convalescent COVID-19. Both conserved end residues are part of each CDR3. The D gene is left open where the match is weak. Expanded clones are given a class, and other clones once, few, many or no size at all.

V gene	J gene	clone size	D gene	CDR3 DNA	CDR3 protein
TRBV9	TRBJ2-1	-	-	TGTGCCAGCAGCCCCCAAAAGGGGCTTTTGTACAATGAGCAGTTCTTC	CASSPQKGLLYNEQFF
TRBV20-1	TRBJ1-5	-	-	TGCAGTGCTAGTAAAGCATATAGCAATCAGCCCCAGCATTTT	CSASKAYSNQPQHF
TRBV12-3/TRBV12-4	TRBJ1-1	-	-	TGTGCCAGCCAAACGGGACAGAACACTGAAGCTTTCTTT	CASQTGQNTEAFF
TRBV6-1	TRBJ2-2	-	-	TGTGCCAGCAGTGCTAGGGGGGGATCGGACACCGGGGAGCTGTTTTTT	CASSARGGSDTGELFF
TRBV7-9	TRBJ1-2	-	-	TGTGCCAGCAGCCGGACAGCGAATAACTATGGCTACACCTTC	CASSRTANNYGYTF
TRBV29-1	TRBJ2-5	-	-	TGCAGCGTTGAAGACCCCTTCTCGAGCCAAGAGACCCAGTACTTC	CSVEDPFSSQETQYF
TRBV28	TRBJ2-1	-	TRBD2	TGTGCCACCCGCACAGGGACTAGCGGGAGGGGGGGCCTTGATGAGCAGTTCTTC	CATRTGTSGRGGLDEQFF
TRBV30	TRBJ1-5	once	-	TGTGCCTACGCGGAGAGCGCGGATCAGCCCCAGCATTTT	CAYAESADQPQHF
TRBV27	TRBJ2-7	once	TRBD2	TGTGCCAGCAGCTTAGCGGGGTCCCGTTACGAGCAGTACTTC	CASSLAGSRYEQYF
TRBV11-1	TRBJ2-3	-	TRBD2	TGTGCCAGCAGCTTCGCTAGCGGGAGAATCGCAGATACGCAGTATTTT	CASSFASGRIADTQYF
TRBV9	TRBJ2-3	-	-	TGTGCCAGCAGCGCCGGGACTAGCACAGATACGCAGTATTTT	CASSAGTSTDTQYF
TRBV9	TRBJ1-3	-	-	TGTGCCAGCAGCGGCAGGAGGGGTGTCGAAGGAAACACCATATATTTT	CASSGRRGVEGNTIYF
TRBV2	TRBJ1-2	-	-	TGTGCCAGCAGTGCGGTTCAAGGGGGTGGCTACACCTTC	CASSAVQGGGYTF
TRBV6-2/TRBV6-3	TRBJ1-5	-	-	TGTGCCAGCAGTTACCAGGGCAATCAGCCCCAGCATTTT	CASSYQGNQPQHF
TRBV7-2	TRBJ2-7	-	-	TGTGCCAGCAGCCCCTACGGAGGAGAATCCTACGAGCAGTACTTC	CASSPYGGESYEQYF
TRBV5-1	TRBJ1-1	few	TRBD1	TGCGCCAGCAGCCTGGGACAGGGGGCTGAAGCTTTCTTT	CASSLGQGAEAFF
TRBV5-6	TRBJ1-2	-	-	TGTGCCAGCAGCTCAATTACAGGGCCGTATGGCTACACCTTC	CASSSITGPYGYTF
TRBV7-3	TRBJ2-1	-	TRBD2	TGTGCCAGCAGCCGAACTAGCGATTACAATGAGCAGTTCTTC	CASSRTSDYNEQFF
TRBV3-1/TRBV3-2	TRBJ2-1	-	TRBD2	TGTGCCAGCAGCCAGTTCGGACTAGCGACGGTTTACAATGAGCAGTTCTTC	CASSQFGLATVYNEQFF
TRBV18	TRBJ1-5	-	-	TGTGCCAGCTCACCCGAAGGGGATTCCAGCAATCAGCCCCAGCATTTT	CASSPEGDSSNQPQHF
TRBV7-8	TRBJ1-5	-	-	TGTGCCAGCAGCTTAGGGAGGGTAAATCAGCCCCAGCATTTT	CASSLGRVNQPQHF